The 12 T cell receptor beta chains presented below share a single source sample, sequenced in a study of blood T cell repertoires in COVID-19. Clones were sequenced by immunoSEQ multiplex PCR, and TCRdb holds only the in-frame ones, with some missing. The data contain almost 250,000 clones, around nine tenths of them singletons. Specimen: PBMCs or T cells enriched from blood (not recorded which). The receptors were gathered from a woman aged 25 to 39 who had recovered from COVID-19.

The chain joins TRBV27 to TRBJ1-2, with 7 positions matching TRBD1. The ends lost 3 bases at V and 4 bases at J; junction bases unmatched: 2. CDR3 size: 13 residues. The germline V gene has CDR1 MNHEY and CDR2 SMNVEV (reference sequence). CDR3 loop: CASSLDRTYGYTF. Here the CDR3 DNA reads TGTGCCAGCAGTTTGGACAGGACCTATGGCTACACCTTC.

The J gene is TRBJ2-7, the V gene TRBV7-9; 14 nucleotides align to TRBD2. Germline V gene sequence: CDR1 SEHNR, CDR2 FQNEAQ (reference sequence). Trimming removed 4 bases from V and 7 bases from J; junction bases left unmatched: 6. The CDR3 contains 15 residues. The CDR3 sequence: CASSWGLAGVREQYF. In nucleotides, the CDR3 is TGTGCCAGCAGCTGGGGACTAGCGGGAGTAAGAGAGCAGTACTTC.

The chain joins TRBV6-5 to TRBJ1-3, with 7 bases fitting TRBD1. Germline V gene data show CDR1 as MNHEY and CDR2 as SVGAGI. V lost 9 bases and J lost 4; bases outside the gene matches: 6. The CDR3 extends over 13 amino acids. The CDR3, as DNA: TGTGCCAGTAAGACAGGGCCAGGAAACACCATATATTTT. It codes for CASKTGPGNTIYF.

The chain is built from TRBV11-2 and TRBJ2-1; tentative D call: TRBD2 (6 bases). V gave up 0 bases and J gave up 10 bases, with 13 bases separating them. This CDR3 region has 14 residues. From germline, CDR1 is SGHAT and CDR2 FQNNGV. This CDR3 is CASSLDRGSEEQFF. Written as DNA, the CDR3 is TGTGCCAGCAGCTTAGATCGGGGGTCGGAGGAGCAGTTCTTC.

V gene TRBV5-6 combines with J gene TRBJ1-1; maybe TRBD1 (5 bases). The CDR3 covers 14 residues. Germline-derived CDR1 and CDR2 are SGHDT and YYEEEE. Trimming shortened V by 4 bases and J by 5 bases, and 15 bases separated the two germline ends. As DNA, the CDR3 is TGTGCCAGCAGCCCTGGGGGGGTGGGTACTGAAGCTTTCTTT. Its protein product is CASSPGGVGTEAFF.

The chain is built from TRBV21-1 and TRBJ2-3; TRBD1, as called in the table, went unchecked against the DNA. TRBV21-1 constitutes a pseudogene. CDR3 length equals 18 residues. CDR3 sequence: CASSASRKGAVGTDTQYF. The CDR3 DNA reads as TGTGCCAGCAGTGCATCGCGGAAGGGGGCCGTGGGTACAGATACGCAGTATTTT.

This chain links TRBV15 with TRBJ2-1, with TRBD2 matching over 7 bases. The V and J ends lost 2 bases and 10 bases, in that order; junction bases with no gene match: 17. CDR3 size: 17 residues. Germline CDR1 and CDR2: LNHNV and YYDKDF (reference sequence). CDR3 loop: CATSRSILTSLPGEQFF. The CDR3 DNA follows: TGTGCCACCAGCAGATCAATTCTGACTAGCCTCCCGGGGGAGCAGTTCTTC.

The chain joins TRBV6-2 or TRBV6-3 to TRBJ2-3; TRBD1 agrees at 7 bases. The CDR3 loop spans 14 amino acids. J was trimmed by 8 bases and V by 6 bases; bases with no gene match: 11. Germline assignment: CDR1 MNHEY and CDR2 SVGEGT. In nucleotides, the CDR3 is TGTGCCAGCAGCCAAGCCGGGACAGTGGGTACGCAGTATTTT. As protein: CASSQAGTVGTQYF.

The chain joins TRBV9 to TRBJ2-7, with D possibly matching TRBD2 (6 bases). Trimming shortened V by 3 bases and J by 2 bases, and 12 bases separated the two germline ends. This CDR3 has 14 amino acids. The V gene's germline CDR1 is SGDLS and CDR2 YYNGEE. The CDR3 sequence: CASSGGTEPYEQYF. CDR3 coding DNA: TGTGCCAGCAGCGGCGGGACCGAACCCTACGAGCAGTACTTC.

The chain carries TRBV19 and TRBJ2-2; TRBD2 matches at 14 bases. CDR3 length equals 19 residues. The V and J ends lost 4 bases and 4 bases, in that order; junction bases with no gene match: 11. Germline assignment: CDR1 LNHDA and CDR2 SQIVND (reference sequence). The CDR3 is CASSTRLAGGPWGTGELFF. CDR3 sequence (DNA): TGTGCCAGTAGTACCAGACTAGCGGGAGGGCCATGGGGCACCGGGGAGCTGTTTTTT. Looking up the rest from reference TRBV19 and TRBJ2-2 gives the full variable domain: DGGITQSPKYLFRKEGQNVTLSCEQNLNHDAMYWYRQDPGQGLRLIYYSQIVNDFQKGDIAEGYSVSREKKESFPLTVTSAQKNPTAFYLCASSTRLAGGPWGTGELFFGEGSRLTVL.

V usage is TRBV28 and J usage is TRBJ1-1, with 9 bases that match TRBD1. The CDR3 has 14 residues. Germline lookup yields CDR1 MDHEN and CDR2 SYDVKM. Trimming cost V 6 bases and J 7 bases; bases outside gene matches: 9. The CDR3 nucleotides are TGTGCCAGCAGAGTCTCACAGGGGGCAGGTGAAGCTTTCTTT. Translating gives CASRVSQGAGEAFF.

The CDR3 DNA follows: TGCGCCAGCAGCCTAGGAGGGGAATCCTACGAGCAGTACTTC. This gives the protein CASSLGGESYEQYF. The V gene is TRBV4-3, the J gene TRBJ2-7; weak D call: TRBD2 (6 bases). Trimming took 4 bases from V and 1 from J, leaving 11 bases between them. The CDR3 contains 14 residues. The germline gives CDR1 LGHNA, CDR2 YSLEER.